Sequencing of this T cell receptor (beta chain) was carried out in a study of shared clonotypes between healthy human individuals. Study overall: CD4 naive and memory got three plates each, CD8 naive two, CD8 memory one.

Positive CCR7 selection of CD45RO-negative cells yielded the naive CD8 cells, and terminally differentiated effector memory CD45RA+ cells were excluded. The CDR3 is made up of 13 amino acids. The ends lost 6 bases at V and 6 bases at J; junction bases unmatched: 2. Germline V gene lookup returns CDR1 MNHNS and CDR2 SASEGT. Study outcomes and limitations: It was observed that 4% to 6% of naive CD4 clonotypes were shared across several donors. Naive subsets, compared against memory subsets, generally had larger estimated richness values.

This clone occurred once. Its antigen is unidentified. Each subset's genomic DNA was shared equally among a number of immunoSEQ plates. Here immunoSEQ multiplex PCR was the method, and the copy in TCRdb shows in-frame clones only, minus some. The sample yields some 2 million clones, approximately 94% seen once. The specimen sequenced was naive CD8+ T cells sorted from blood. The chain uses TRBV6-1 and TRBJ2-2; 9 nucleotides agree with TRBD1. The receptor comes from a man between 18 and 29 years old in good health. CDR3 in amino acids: CASRDRGSGELFF. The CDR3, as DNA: TGTGCCAGCAGGGACAGGGGCTCCGGGGAGCTGTTTTTT.